The sequence of this T cell receptor (beta chain) was determined in a study of shared clonotypes between healthy human individuals. Overall study results and limits: Across a handful of donors, naive CD4 shared 5% to 5.5%, naive CD8 under 4%, memory CD4 2% to 2.5%, memory CD8 around 0.36%.

CDR1 and CDR2 (germline): MDHEN, SYDVKM. V gave up 5 bases and J gave up 2 bases, with 9 bases separating them. The CDR3 has 13 amino acids. The repertoire was sequenced with immunoSEQ multiplex PCR; TCRdb's copy has only in-frame clones and lacks some. Of about 2.1 million clones listed, just under 95% are singletons. As defined, naive CD8 cells were CD45RO-negative and positively selected for CCR7, with terminally differentiated effector memory CD45RA+ cells excluded. Concerning this clone: Its target is not known.

This sequence originates from a man younger than 35 in good health. Some clones in this sample may be carry-over from other donors' samples. The chain is built from TRBV28 and TRBJ1-2, with D unresolved. Sequencing was carried out using naive CD8+ T cells from PBMCs. This CDR3 reads CASSPDENYGYTF. CDR3 sequence (DNA): TGTGCCAGCAGTCCCGACGAAAACTATGGCTACACCTTC.